This is a list of T cell receptor beta chains from one sample in a study of blood T cell repertoires in COVID-19. Libraries were prepared by immunoSEQ multiplex PCR; TCRdb keeps only in-frame clonotypes and omits some of them. The repertoire consists of about 20,000 clones, with 80% to 90% occurring once and the leading ten covering 3.2%. Sequenced material: peripheral blood. These receptors were taken from a human donor in a cohort sampled during active COVID-19. Both conserved end residues are part of each CDR3. Fields, in order: clone size, V gene, J gene, D gene, CDR3 protein, CDR3 DNA. The D gene is left open where the match is weak. Rows give clone size only sometimes, using once, few, many, or a class for an expanded clone.

clone_size: once
v_call: TRBV19
j_call: TRBJ2-3
d_call: -
cdr3_aa: CASSIRHITDTQYF
cdr3_nt: TGTGCCAGTAGTATTAGACATATCACAGATACGCAGTATTTT

clone_size: few
v_call: TRBV28
j_call: TRBJ2-1
d_call: TRBD2
cdr3_aa: CASGRLAGGVNEQFF
cdr3_nt: TGTGCCAGCGGCCGACTAGCGGGAGGAGTAAATGAGCAGTTCTTC

clone_size: -
v_call: TRBV27
j_call: TRBJ1-2
d_call: -
cdr3_aa: CARRGGQGLGNYGYTF
cdr3_nt: TGTGCCAGAAGGGGAGGGCAGGGGCTGGGGAACTATGGCTACACCTTC

clone_size: -
v_call: TRBV1
j_call: TRBJ2-1
d_call: -
cdr3_aa: CTSSQGLGAGRGGSYNEQFF
cdr3_nt: TGCACCAGCAGCCAAGGTTTAGGAGCGGGGAGGGGCGGCTCCTACAATGAGCAGTTCTTC

clone_size: -
v_call: TRBV15
j_call: TRBJ2-7
d_call: -
cdr3_aa: CATSTTDAAFTPYEQYF
cdr3_nt: TGTGCCACCAGCACCACCGATGCGGCCTTCACCCCCTACGAGCAGTACTTC

clone_size: -
v_call: TRBV15
j_call: TRBJ1-3
d_call: TRBD1
cdr3_aa: CATSSSRDRFSGNTIYF
cdr3_nt: TGTGCCACCAGCTCGTCCCGGGACAGGTTCTCTGGAAACACCATATATTTT

clone_size: -
v_call: TRBV4-1
j_call: TRBJ2-7
d_call: TRBD2
cdr3_aa: CASSHGLAGEPEQYF
cdr3_nt: TGCGCCAGCAGCCACGGACTAGCGGGAGAACCCGAGCAGTACTTC

clone_size: -
v_call: TRBV6-5
j_call: TRBJ1-2
d_call: TRBD1
cdr3_aa: CATKTGERYYGYTF
cdr3_nt: TGTGCCACCAAGACAGGGGAACGTTACTATGGCTACACCTTC

clone_size: -
v_call: TRBV9
j_call: TRBJ2-7
d_call: TRBD1
cdr3_aa: CASSGTGQSYEQYF
cdr3_nt: TGTGCCAGCAGCGGAACGGGACAGTCCTACGAGCAGTACTTC

clone_size: -
v_call: TRBV7-9
j_call: TRBJ1-1
d_call: TRBD1
cdr3_aa: CASSPGQGVTEAFF
cdr3_nt: TGTGCCAGCAGCCCGGGACAGGGAGTCACTGAAGCTTTCTTT

clone_size: -
v_call: TRBV5-1
j_call: TRBJ1-1
d_call: -
cdr3_aa: CASSSQNMNTEAFF
cdr3_nt: TGCGCCAGCAGCTCCCAGAACATGAACACTGAAGCTTTCTTT

clone_size: -
v_call: TRBV5-1
j_call: TRBJ1-3
d_call: -
cdr3_aa: CASSLWASAGNTIYF
cdr3_nt: TGCGCCAGCAGCTTGTGGGCTTCTGCTGGAAACACCATATATTTT

clone_size: -
v_call: TRBV24-1
j_call: TRBJ2-5
d_call: TRBD2
cdr3_aa: CATSDSAGLAGVSETQYF
cdr3_nt: TGTGCCACCAGTGATTCCGCGGGACTAGCGGGAGTGAGTGAGACCCAGTACTTC

clone_size: -
v_call: TRBV9
j_call: TRBJ2-3
d_call: TRBD2
cdr3_aa: CASSVSGDYTDTQYF
cdr3_nt: TGTGCCAGCAGCGTTAGCGGGGATTACACAGATACGCAGTATTTT

clone_size: -
v_call: TRBV28
j_call: TRBJ2-1
d_call: TRBD2
cdr3_aa: CASSSRSGTSGYNEQFF
cdr3_nt: TGTGCCAGCAGTTCAAGATCCGGGACTAGCGGTTACAATGAGCAGTTCTTC

clone_size: -
v_call: TRBV5-6
j_call: TRBJ2-7
d_call: -
cdr3_aa: CASSLDSTYEQYF
cdr3_nt: TGTGCCAGCAGCTTGGACAGTACCTACGAGCAGTACTTC

clone_size: once
v_call: TRBV3-1/TRBV3-2
j_call: TRBJ1-3
d_call: -
cdr3_aa: CASSRDRPTGNTIYF
cdr3_nt: TGTGCCAGCAGCCGAGACAGGCCGACTGGAAACACCATATATTTT

clone_size: -
v_call: TRBV28
j_call: TRBJ1-4
d_call: -
cdr3_aa: CASSLQGSTNEKLFF
cdr3_nt: TGTGCCAGCAGTTTACAGGGCTCAACTAATGAAAAACTGTTTTTT

clone_size: -
v_call: TRBV5-1
j_call: TRBJ2-3
d_call: TRBD2
cdr3_aa: CASSHGGDPSGTQYF
cdr3_nt: TGCGCCAGCAGTCATGGGGGGGACCCCTCAGGGACGCAGTATTTT

clone_size: -
v_call: TRBV27
j_call: TRBJ1-3
d_call: TRBD1
cdr3_aa: CASSPRWRGQVTGNTIYF
cdr3_nt: TGTGCCAGCAGTCCTCGGTGGAGGGGGCAAGTCACTGGAAACACCATATATTTT

clone_size: -
v_call: TRBV3-1/TRBV3-2
j_call: TRBJ2-3
d_call: TRBD2
cdr3_aa: CASSQRTTSGRVADTQYF
cdr3_nt: TGTGCCAGCAGCCAACGGACGACTAGCGGGAGGGTGGCAGATACGCAGTATTTT

clone_size: -
v_call: TRBV19
j_call: TRBJ2-5
d_call: TRBD2
cdr3_aa: CASSLTSGTETQYF
cdr3_nt: TGTGCCAGTAGCCTGACTAGCGGGACGGAGACCCAGTACTTC

clone_size: -
v_call: TRBV12-1
j_call: TRBJ2-2
d_call: -
cdr3_aa: CASSLVQGSFRTGELFF
cdr3_nt: TGTGCCAGCAGCTTGGTACAGGGGTCTTTTCGCACCGGGGAGCTGTTTTTT

clone_size: -
v_call: TRBV2
j_call: TRBJ2-1
d_call: -
cdr3_aa: CASSQVNEQFF
cdr3_nt: TGTGCCAGCTCACAGGTCAATGAGCAGTTCTTC

clone_size: -
v_call: TRBV3-1/TRBV3-2
j_call: TRBJ1-3
d_call: -
cdr3_aa: CAARTSVSSGNTIYF
cdr3_nt: TGTGCCGCCCGAACGTCGGTTTCCTCTGGAAACACCATATATTTT

clone_size: -
v_call: TRBV19
j_call: TRBJ2-3
d_call: TRBD2
cdr3_aa: CASSIRREGTDTQYF
cdr3_nt: TGTGCCAGTAGTATTCGTCGGGAGGGTACAGATACGCAGTATTTT

clone_size: -
v_call: TRBV5-5
j_call: TRBJ2-3
d_call: TRBD1
cdr3_aa: CASSGPGQGVSTDTQYF
cdr3_nt: TGTGCCAGCAGCGGGCCGGGACAGGGAGTTTCCACAGATACGCAGTATTTT

clone_size: -
v_call: TRBV28
j_call: TRBJ2-7
d_call: TRBD2
cdr3_aa: CASSPIAGGSSYEQYF
cdr3_nt: TGTGCCAGCAGTCCCATAGCGGGAGGGTCTTCCTACGAGCAGTACTTC

clone_size: -
v_call: TRBV5-4
j_call: TRBJ1-6
d_call: TRBD1
cdr3_aa: CASSRRTGPNSPLHF
cdr3_nt: TGTGCCAGCAGCCGTAGGACAGGGCCCAATTCACCCCTCCACTTT

clone_size: -
v_call: TRBV6-5
j_call: TRBJ1-2
d_call: TRBD1
cdr3_aa: CASSPGQDGYTF
cdr3_nt: TGTGCCAGCAGTCCGGGACAGGATGGCTACACCTTC

clone_size: -
v_call: TRBV5-8
j_call: TRBJ2-3
d_call: -
cdr3_aa: CASSLTGLTTDTQYF
cdr3_nt: TGTGCCAGCAGCCTAACGGGACTTACCACAGATACGCAGTATTTT

clone_size: -
v_call: TRBV5-1
j_call: TRBJ2-3
d_call: -
cdr3_aa: CASSLVGARTDTQYF
cdr3_nt: TGCGCCAGCAGCTTGGTTGGGGCGCGCACAGATACGCAGTATTTT

clone_size: -
v_call: TRBV11-2
j_call: TRBJ2-2
d_call: -
cdr3_aa: CASSLDRVPNTGELFF
cdr3_nt: TGTGCCAGCAGCTTAGACAGGGTTCCAAACACCGGGGAGCTGTTTTTT

clone_size: -
v_call: TRBV9
j_call: TRBJ2-5
d_call: -
cdr3_aa: CASSSQGGVQETQYF
cdr3_nt: TGTGCCAGCAGCTCCCAAGGAGGGGTTCAAGAGACCCAGTACTTC

clone_size: -
v_call: TRBV4-2
j_call: TRBJ2-7
d_call: TRBD2
cdr3_aa: CASSQEVATSGRYEQYF
cdr3_nt: TGTGCCAGCAGCCAAGAGGTGGCGACTAGCGGGAGATACGAGCAGTACTTC

clone_size: few
v_call: TRBV27
j_call: TRBJ1-2
d_call: -
cdr3_aa: CASSLGGRGGDGYTF
cdr3_nt: TGTGCCAGCAGTCTGGGAGGGAGGGGAGGCGATGGCTACACCTTC

clone_size: -
v_call: TRBV27
j_call: TRBJ1-6
d_call: -
cdr3_aa: CASAGNLSNSPLHF
cdr3_nt: TGTGCCAGCGCAGGAAACCTGAGCAATTCACCCCTCCACTTT

clone_size: -
v_call: TRBV24-1
j_call: TRBJ2-2
d_call: TRBD2
cdr3_aa: CATSDPGLAGVTGELFF
cdr3_nt: TGTGCCACCAGTGATCCTGGACTAGCGGGAGTCACCGGGGAGCTGTTTTTT

clone_size: -
v_call: TRBV7-2
j_call: TRBJ2-4
d_call: TRBD1
cdr3_aa: CASSSQGARAKNIQYF
cdr3_nt: TGTGCCAGCAGCTCGCAGGGGGCAAGGGCCAAAAACATTCAGTACTTC

clone_size: -
v_call: TRBV5-1
j_call: TRBJ2-1
d_call: TRBD1
cdr3_aa: CASSAGQGGADEQFF
cdr3_nt: TGCGCCAGCAGCGCGGGACAGGGGGGGGCCGATGAGCAGTTCTTC

clone_size: -
v_call: TRBV5-4
j_call: TRBJ1-1
d_call: TRBD1
cdr3_aa: CASSPRDRVGTEAFF
cdr3_nt: TGTGCCAGCAGCCCAAGAGACAGGGTTGGGACTGAAGCTTTCTTT

clone_size: -
v_call: TRBV10-1
j_call: TRBJ1-4
d_call: -
cdr3_aa: CASSETVGAGEKLFF
cdr3_nt: TGCGCCAGCAGTGAGACTGTGGGGGCCGGTGAAAAACTGTTTTTT

clone_size: -
v_call: TRBV18
j_call: TRBJ2-7
d_call: -
cdr3_aa: CASSPSQDLGSYEQYF
cdr3_nt: TGTGCCAGCTCACCATCTCAGGATCTGGGCTCCTACGAGCAGTACTTC

clone_size: once
v_call: TRBV6-6
j_call: TRBJ2-3
d_call: -
cdr3_aa: CASSSTLPGDTDTQYF
cdr3_nt: TGTGCCAGCAGTTCTACCCTTCCAGGGGATACAGATACGCAGTATTTT

clone_size: -
v_call: TRBV2
j_call: TRBJ1-1
d_call: -
cdr3_aa: CASTKGGPNTEAFF
cdr3_nt: TGTGCCAGCACCAAGGGAGGCCCTAACACTGAAGCTTTCTTT

clone_size: -
v_call: TRBV28
j_call: TRBJ2-5
d_call: TRBD2
cdr3_aa: CASSLEHPLGVPLAGNTYQETQYF
cdr3_nt: TGTGCCAGCAGTCTGGAGCACCCGCTGGGTGTCCCACTAGCGGGAAACACCTACCAAGAGACCCAGTACTTC

clone_size: -
v_call: TRBV9
j_call: TRBJ2-1
d_call: TRBD2
cdr3_aa: CASSVGAGAYNEQFF
cdr3_nt: TGTGCCAGCAGCGTAGGGGCGGGAGCTTACAATGAGCAGTTCTTC

clone_size: once
v_call: TRBV20-1
j_call: TRBJ2-1
d_call: -
cdr3_aa: CSCGKYNEQFF
cdr3_nt: TGCAGCTGCGGGAAGTACAATGAGCAGTTCTTC

clone_size: -
v_call: TRBV5-1
j_call: TRBJ2-1
d_call: TRBD2
cdr3_aa: CASSLVGLAGVPYNEQFF
cdr3_nt: TGCGCCAGCAGCTTGGTGGGACTAGCGGGAGTGCCCTACAATGAGCAGTTCTTC

clone_size: -
v_call: TRBV27
j_call: TRBJ2-3
d_call: TRBD2
cdr3_aa: CASSMGLAERDTQYF
cdr3_nt: TGTGCCAGCAGTATGGGACTAGCGGAACGGGATACGCAGTATTTT

clone_size: -
v_call: TRBV28
j_call: TRBJ1-2
d_call: TRBD1
cdr3_aa: CASSLTGLVYGYTF
cdr3_nt: TGTGCCAGCAGTCTGACAGGGCTCGTCTATGGCTACACCTTC

clone_size: -
v_call: TRBV28
j_call: TRBJ1-1
d_call: -
cdr3_aa: CASRVLDRGTEAFF
cdr3_nt: TGTGCCAGCAGGGTGCTTGACCGGGGCACTGAAGCTTTCTTT

clone_size: -
v_call: TRBV9
j_call: TRBJ2-3
d_call: -
cdr3_aa: CASSVGVVAGTDTQYF
cdr3_nt: TGTGCCAGCAGCGTAGGGGTTGTAGCGGGCACAGATACGCAGTATTTT

clone_size: -
v_call: TRBV2
j_call: TRBJ1-1
d_call: -
cdr3_aa: CASRGDRNTEAFF
cdr3_nt: TGTGCCAGCAGAGGGGATAGGAACACTGAAGCTTTCTTT

clone_size: -
v_call: TRBV9
j_call: TRBJ2-7
d_call: TRBD2
cdr3_aa: CASSPGTSPHEQYF
cdr3_nt: TGTGCCAGCAGCCCCGGGACTAGTCCCCACGAGCAGTACTTC

clone_size: -
v_call: TRBV3-1/TRBV3-2
j_call: TRBJ1-1
d_call: -
cdr3_aa: CASSQRGGGHTEAFF
cdr3_nt: TGTGCCAGCAGCCAACGGGGGGGTGGTCACACTGAAGCTTTCTTT

clone_size: -
v_call: TRBV2
j_call: TRBJ2-7
d_call: TRBD2
cdr3_aa: CASSPRTSGAYEQYF
cdr3_nt: TGTGCCAGCAGTCCACGGACTAGCGGAGCCTACGAGCAGTACTTC